These 14 T cell receptor beta chains were all obtained from the same sample, sequenced in a study of regulatory dendritic cells for organ transplantation (dated by TCRdb to 2016 to 2017). Libraries were built with the immunoSEQ multiplex PCR assay. What TCRdb holds here is the immuneACCESS table cut down to in-frame rearrangements. Part of the clones is not present; checked against another copy, under half of the missing clones reflect an unresolved V gene, and the others are unexplained. The sample table holds some 35,000 clones, of which around nine tenths were seen once. Of the sample, over 0.1% falls within the top ten clones. The source material was naive CD8+ T cells from blood. The cell subset or site tag for this specimen amounts to: CD45RA+ naive T cells. The receptor source for this set is a human donor in good health.

The rearrangement uses TRBV11-2 and TRBJ2-7, with 7 bases identical to TRBD1. Germline V lookup: CDR1 SGHAT, CDR2 FQNNGV. V dropped 4 bases and J dropped 2; count of bases not matched to a gene: 5. This CDR3 comprises 14 residues. In nucleotides, the CDR3 is TGTGCCAGCAGCTCCCCGGGACAGACCTACGAGCAGTACTTC. Translating gives CASSSPGQTYEQYF.

The chain recombines TRBV28 with TRBJ2-5; D remains ambiguous. The CDR3 is 12 amino acids. CDR1 and CDR2 (germline): MDHEN, SYDVKM. V was cut by 8 bases and J by 5 bases, with 12 bases left in between. The DNA of the CDR3 is TGTGCCAGCCAGACCCTACGGGAGACCCAGTACTTC. Translating it yields CASQTLRETQYF.

This chain connects TRBV13 to TRBJ2-7, with TRBD1 matching 9 bases. Germline CDR1 PRHDT, CDR2 FYEKMQ (reference sequence). The CDR3 is made up of 16 amino acids. After removal of 1 base from V and 5 bases from J, the junction contained 9 bases not matched to a gene. The CDR3 DNA reads TGTGCCAGCAGCTTAGACACCGGGACAGGGCTACACGAGCAGTACTTC. Translated, it gives CASSLDTGTGLHEQYF.

This chain connects TRBV27 to TRBJ1-5, with D perhaps TRBD1 (5 bases). This CDR3 comprises 15 residues. Germline V gene data show CDR1 as MNHEY and CDR2 as SMNVEV (reference sequence). V lost 6 bases and J lost 6, with 18 bases in between. The CDR3 region is CASSVGPGSPQPQHF. The CDR3 DNA sequence: TGTGCCAGCAGCGTAGGACCAGGGTCCCCTCAGCCCCAGCATTTT.

The V gene is TRBV28, the J gene TRBJ2-7, with 10 bases lining up with TRBD2. V was pared by 2 bases and J by 3 bases, with 1 base of the junction left unmatched. Germline lookup yields CDR1 MDHEN and CDR2 SYDVKM. CDR3 size: 14 residues. The CDR3: CASSLGLADYEQYF. CDR3 in DNA: TGTGCCAGCAGTTTAGGACTAGCGGACTACGAGCAGTACTTC.

The chain is built from TRBV13 and TRBJ2-3; possible D gene TRBD2, 5 bases. Trimming shortened V by 0 bases and J by 5 bases, and 15 bases separated the two germline ends. There are 16 residues in the CDR3. Looked up from germline, CDR1 is PRHDT and CDR2 is FYEKMQ (reference sequence). The CDR3 is CASSLGRGRVGDTQYF. CDR3 coding DNA: TGTGCCAGCAGCTTAGGCCGGGGTAGGGTGGGAGATACGCAGTATTTT.

The chain recombines TRBV5-5 with TRBJ2-1; the match to TRBD2 covers 14 bases. Unmatched junction bases numbered 9, after V lost 3 bases and J lost 13 bases. The CDR3 has 15 residues. Germline V gives CDR1 SGHKS, CDR2 YYEKEE (reference sequence). CDR3 loop: CASSSGLAGVLGQFF. CDR3 coding DNA: TGTGCCAGCAGCTCGGGACTAGCGGGAGTTTTGGGCCAGTTCTTC.

The genes are TRBV9 and TRBJ1-1; maybe TRBD1 (6 bases). The CDR3 sequence is 14 residues long. Germline loops: CDR1 SGDLS, CDR2 YYNGEE. V was pared by 3 bases and J by 1 base, with 10 bases between. CDR3 in DNA: TGTGCCAGCAGCGCCGAGACAGGGAACACTGAAGCTTTCTTT. The encoded protein is CASSAETGNTEAFF.

The chain links TRBV10-1 to TRBJ2-2; D is ambiguous. Germline-derived CDR1 and CDR2 are WNHNN and SYGVQD (reference sequence). The V and J ends lost 4 bases and 6 bases respectively, with 9 bases between them. The CDR3 is 13 residues long. CDR3 region: CASSVRPAGELFF. CDR3 DNA: TGCGCCAGCAGTGTACGGCCAGCCGGGGAGCTGTTTTTT.

The V and J genes are TRBV27 and TRBJ2-1, with D possibly matching TRBD2 (5 bases). The ends were cut back, 8 bases at V and 7 bases at J, with 15 bases in the middle. The CDR3 totals 13 residues. Germline CDR1 is MNHEY and CDR2 is SMNVEV (reference sequence). The CDR3 loop reads CASEAGPGNEQFF. The CDR3 DNA reads TGTGCCAGCGAGGCGGGCCCGGGGAATGAGCAGTTCTTC.

The genes are TRBV7-9 and TRBJ1-1; D possibly corresponds to TRBD1 (5 bases). Trimming stripped 1 base from V and 3 bases from J, with 9 bases between. Germline-derived CDR1 and CDR2 are SEHNR and FQNEAQ (reference sequence). CDR3 size: 14 residues. CDR3 in DNA: TGTGCCAGCAGCTTAGGTGGGGGGGACACTGAAGCTTTCTTT. Its protein is CASSLGGGDTEAFF.

This clone appeared a few times. This chain joins TRBV5-6 and TRBJ1-1, with D tentatively TRBD1 (6 bases). This CDR3 has 14 amino acids. The germline V and J ends were trimmed by 4 bases and 5 bases, with 15 bases remaining between them. The germline V gene encodes CDR1 SGHDT and CDR2 YYEEEE. The CDR3 protein is CASSETNRVTEAFF. DNA of the CDR3: TGTGCCAGCAGCGAGACGAACAGGGTAACTGAAGCTTTCTTT.

The chain carries TRBV13 and TRBJ2-5, with a weak D call TRBD2 (5 bases). Trimming shortened V by 4 bases and J by 3 bases, and 12 bases separated the two germline ends. This CDR3 has 14 amino acids. The germline V gene encodes CDR1 PRHDT and CDR2 FYEKMQ (reference sequence). CDR3 sequence: CASSSAGEKETQYF. CDR3 sequence (DNA): TGTGCCAGCAGCTCCGCCGGGGAGAAAGAGACCCAGTACTTC.

The DNA of the CDR3 is TGTGCCAGCAGTTTTGACGGGAGGGGTGATACGCAGTATTTT. Amino acids: CASSFDGRGDTQYF. The rearrangement uses TRBV28 and TRBJ2-3, with 8 bases matching TRBD2. Germline CDR1 is MDHEN and CDR2 is SYDVKM. This CDR3 comprises 14 residues. V gave up 3 bases and J gave up 6 bases; unmatched junction bases: 5. The full variable domain, rest sourced from reference TRBV28 and TRBJ2-3, is DVKVTQSSRYLVKRTGEKVFLECVQDMDHENMFWYRQDPGLGLRLIYFSYDVKMKEKGDIPEGYSVSREKKERFSLILESASTNQTSMYLCASSFDGRGDTQYFGPGTRLTVL.